Sequencing of this T cell receptor (beta chain) was carried out in a study of blood T cells in healthy people across ages (dated by TCRdb to 2015 to 2017). Background on the whole study: In model experiments, template switching captured about one uniquely barcoded TCR beta cDNA molecule for every two T cells. To track age-related changes in TCR beta repertoire diversity, the study relied on deep sequencing normalized with unique cDNA molecular identifiers. The donors were split into four age groups: young (average 16 years), middle-aged (about 40), aged (more than 55) and long-lived (about 74). To avoid experimental bias, donors of different ages were distributed randomly across sequencing lanes. Using the same blood draw, the study looked at two additional independent replicas of 1 million unique cDNA reads for two donors, one aged 18 to 29 and the other aged 80 or older. Paper-wide results and their limitations: The percentage of naive T cells measured by flow cytometry correlated strongly with observed TCR beta diversity. Compared with the aged group, the long-lived group had more naive CD4+ T cells, fewer expanded clones and increased TCR diversity, a pattern suggesting age selection. As age increased, observed TCR beta diversity per million T cells dropped in a roughly linear way, and a significant reduction was already evident by age 40. Estimates of total diversity based on one million sequenced T cells were considered lower bounds and underestimates. Conclusive comparison of naive and antigen-experienced compartments was prevented by the profiling of bulk unsorted PBMCs. Donor CMV infection status was unknown, potentially confounding age-related changes in expanded clonotypes.

Note on this clonotype: It has no known antigen specificity. The sample holds no much larger clone one base away, and base qualities are not on file.

Library preparation used 5' RACE. The data were produced on an Illumina HiSeq 2500. The second PCR ran for roughly 6 to 11 cycles and used a J-beta primer mix along with a sample-barcoded 5' primer. Each TCR beta cDNA molecule received a unique molecular identifier from a template-switch 5' adaptor carrying 12 random nucleotides. At least 3 million CDR3-containing paired-end reads were obtained from each sample. First-strand cDNA synthesis was performed from all RNA using the Mint cDNA synthesis kit, with priming by a TRBC-specific oligonucleotide. Following uracil-DNA glycosylase treatment, a first 18-cycle PCR with universal primers M1SS and BC2_uni_R was performed on all cDNA. Concerning the study's data processing: For normalization, 1 million high-quality reads were randomly selected from each sample, with every read carrying a distinct molecular identifier. Instead of being binned into consensus sequences, reads that shared molecular identifiers were thrown out. MiTCR, run with a Q25 quality threshold and the strictest error-elimination algorithm, handled CDR3 identification, clonotype clustering and error correction. A nonparametric unseen species model using Euler transformation provided a lower-bound estimate of total TCR beta diversity. In TCRdb, the public reads were trimmed at Q25 with fastp and aligned with MiXCR, with productive beta chains retained. A single entry per CDR3 protein holds the most common genes and DNA from its merged rows. The V and J calls, along with clone size, are taken from TCRdb and not from the paper's own processing. For this sample there are some 1.5 million distinct CDR3 sequences; about 30% appear just once. The top ten clonotypes cover about 7.7% of the sample.

Systemically healthy Caucasian individuals from Russia, 35 to 50 in total and aged roughly 6 to 95 years, were included as donors. Each donor gave 9 to 10 milliliters of peripheral blood, collected into EDTA-treated Vacutainer tubes. Ficoll-Paque density-gradient centrifugation was used to isolate PBMCs, with at least 6.5 million per sample. Total RNA was extracted from PBMCs with Trizol reagent, with at least 6 micrograms obtained per sample. The percentages of naive CD45RAhigh/CD27high T cells were determined by flow cytometry on a PBMC aliquot from every donor. In the germline V gene, CDR1 corresponds to MNHEY and CDR2 to SVGEGT. From its cysteine to its phenylalanine, the CDR3 spans 16 amino acids. The sequence is cut down to CDR3 DNA, 48 bases in frame from base 1. Ends trimmed: V by 0 bases, J by 7 bases; bases unmatched to a gene: 10.

In this chain, TRBV6-2 or TRBV6-3 is recombined with TRBJ2-7, with 9 middle bases fitting TRBD1. This clonotype originated in a woman in her 30s in good health. The sample taken for sequencing was blood. The DNA sequence is given as TGTGCCAGCAGTTACTCTCGGACAGGGGTTTACAATGAGCAGTACTTC. Its protein product is CASSYSRTGVYNEQYF.